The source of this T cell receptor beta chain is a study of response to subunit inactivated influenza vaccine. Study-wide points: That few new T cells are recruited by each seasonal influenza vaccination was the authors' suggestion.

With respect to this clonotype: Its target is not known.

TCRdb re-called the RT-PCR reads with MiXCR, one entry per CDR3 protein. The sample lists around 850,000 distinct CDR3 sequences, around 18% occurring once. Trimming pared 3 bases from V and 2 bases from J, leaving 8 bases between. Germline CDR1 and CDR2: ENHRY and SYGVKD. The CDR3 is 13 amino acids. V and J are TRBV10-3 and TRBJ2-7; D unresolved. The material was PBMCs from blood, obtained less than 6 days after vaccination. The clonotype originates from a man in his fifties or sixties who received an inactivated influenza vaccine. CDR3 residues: CAISDRQAYEQYF. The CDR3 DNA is TGTGCCATCAGTGATAGGCAGGCCTACGAGCAGTACTTC.